One and the same sample provided the 8 T cell receptor beta chains below, sequenced in a study of T-cell reconstitution after alpha-beta-depleted transplantation in children. For TCRbeta, the library was prepared with unique molecular identifiers. TCRdb used MiXCR to reprocess the PCR reads, holding one entry per CDR3 protein. The sample shows about a million distinct CDR3 sequences, about 29% of them seen only once. The sequencing used PBMCs, mostly from graft donor cells, collected 360 days after TCRalphabeta/CD19-depleted stem cell transplant. These receptors were collected from a boy younger than two who had a stem cell transplant for SCID, so the T cells may come from the graft donor.

The J gene is TRBJ2-1, the V gene TRBV24-1; 13 nucleotides match TRBD2. CDR1 is KGHDR, CDR2 SFDVKD, per germline. The CDR3 is 16 residues long. With V trimmed by 4 bases and J by 5 bases, 4 bases remained unmatched. The CDR3 loop is CATSDSGLAGNNEQFF. CDR3 coding DNA: TGTGCCACCAGTGACTCGGGACTAGCGGGGAACAATGAGCAGTTCTTC.

V usage is TRBV6-1 and J usage is TRBJ2-5, with D possibly matching TRBD2 (5 bases). The CDR3 consists of 15 residues. The germline V gene encodes CDR1 MNHNS and CDR2 SASEGT. Trimming took 6 bases from V and 0 from J, leaving 14 bases between them. CDR3 residues: CASSGLGSDQETQYF. For the CDR3, the DNA is TGTGCCAGCAGCGGGCTGGGGAGCGACCAAGAGACCCAGTACTTC.

For this clonotype: One end of the junction is discordant with germline, which a read error may explain. The V call is TRBV2, the J call TRBJ2-3; D gene unclear. CDR3 length equals 14 residues. CDR1 is SNHLY and CDR2 is FYNNEI in the germline V gene. The CDR3 DNA sequence: TGTGCCAGCAGGGAAGGTCTCTACACAGATACGCAGTATTTT. This sequence encodes CASREGLYTDTQYF.

This clonotype was counted a few times. J is TRBJ2-1 and V is TRBV15, with D possibly matching TRBD2 (7 bases). Germline assignment: CDR1 LNHNV and CDR2 YYDKDF (reference sequence). This CDR3 has 15 residues. V lost 1 base and J lost 7, with 14 bases in between. CDR3 loop: CATSRGWGGPNEQFF. CDR3 DNA sequence: TGTGCCACCAGCAGAGGTTGGGGGGGCCCGAATGAGCAGTTCTTC.

This clonotype was detected a few times. The chain combines TRBV20-1 with TRBJ2-3; no clear D gene. CDR3 length: 14 residues. Trimming left V 3 bases short and J 4 bases short, with 14 bases between. Per germline, CDR1 DFQATT and CDR2 SNEGSKA (reference sequence). The CDR3 loop is CSASLLGDPDTQYF. In nucleotides, the CDR3 is TGCAGTGCTAGCCTGCTAGGAGATCCAGATACGCAGTATTTT.

The chain recombines TRBV15 with TRBJ2-5; TRBD1 matches 7 bases. V shed 6 bases and J 5 bases; nucleotides not matched to a gene: 9. Germline V gene sequence: CDR1 LNHNV, CDR2 YYDKDF (reference sequence). This CDR3 is 14 amino acids long. CDR3 in amino acids: CATREGGAEETQYF. The CDR3 DNA sequence: TGTGCCACCAGAGAAGGGGGCGCGGAGGAGACCCAGTACTTC.

J is TRBJ2-3 and V is TRBV6-1; D remains unclear. Germline CDR1 MNHNS, CDR2 SASEGT. V was clipped by 7 bases and J by 1 base, with 15 bases between them. The CDR3 is 15 amino acids. The chain's CDR3 is CASNEWGGGTDTQYF. Here the CDR3 DNA reads TGTGCCAGCAACGAATGGGGTGGCGGCACAGATACGCAGTATTTT.

This clonotype appeared a few times. This chain links TRBV20-1 with TRBJ2-7, with D possibly matching TRBD1 (6 bases). Germline loops: CDR1 DFQATT, CDR2 SNEGSKA (reference sequence). The ends were cut back, 6 bases at V and 1 base at J, with 16 bases in the middle. There are 14 residues in the CDR3. In nucleotides, the CDR3 is TGCAGTGCCCCCAGCGAACAGGGTTCCTACGAGCAGTACTTC. Protein product: CSAPSEQGSYEQYF.